This record covers a single T cell receptor (beta chain). This specimen belongs to a study of blood T cell repertoires in COVID-19. Study as a whole: Donors in the United States, Italy and Spain gave samples during acute or convalescent COVID-19. From T cells, B-cell-depleted T cells, or PBMCs came the material, which was cDNA or gDNA.

All enrollees were about 18 to 100 years old and from roughly 26 US areas. The study assigned cohorts using participant-reported clinical history. Sequencing was performed with immunoSEQ multiplex PCR; in TCRdb, only in-frame clones are kept and a portion is missing. This table holds around 450,000 clones, 90% found once. The germline gives CDR1 LNHDA, CDR2 SQIVND (reference sequence). CDR3 size: 15 residues. V was clipped by 5 bases and J by 4 bases, with 17 bases between them. This chain uses TRBV19 with TRBJ1-2; TRBD1 is a possible D gene (5 bases). The TCR originated in a young man who had recovered from COVID-19. Source material: PBMCs or T cells enriched from blood (not recorded which). The CDR3 DNA sequence: TGTGCCAGTAGTGGACGGGCCTCCGGGGGCTATGGCTACACCTTC. Its translation is CASSGRASGGYGYTF.